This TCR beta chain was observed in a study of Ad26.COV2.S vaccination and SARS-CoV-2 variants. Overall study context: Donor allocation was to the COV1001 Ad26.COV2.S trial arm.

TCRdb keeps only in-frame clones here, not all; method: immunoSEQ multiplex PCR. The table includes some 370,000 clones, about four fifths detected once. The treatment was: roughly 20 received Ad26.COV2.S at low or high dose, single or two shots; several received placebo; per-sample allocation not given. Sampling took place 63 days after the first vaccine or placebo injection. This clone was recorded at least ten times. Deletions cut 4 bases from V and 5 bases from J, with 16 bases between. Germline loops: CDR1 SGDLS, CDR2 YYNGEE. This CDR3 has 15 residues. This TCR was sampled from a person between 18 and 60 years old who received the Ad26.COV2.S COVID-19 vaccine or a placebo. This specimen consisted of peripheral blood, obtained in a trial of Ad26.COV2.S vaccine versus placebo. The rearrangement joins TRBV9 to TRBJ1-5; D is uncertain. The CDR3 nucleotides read TGTGCCAGCAGCCCCCTGGGAGGTCTTTATCAGCCCCAGCATTTT. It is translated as CASSPLGGLYQPQHF.